A selection of T cell receptor beta chains follows, all from one sample in a study of a mutant IDH1 vaccine in newly diagnosed glioma. Assay used: immunoSEQ multiplex PCR; TCRdb lists only in-frame clones, some missing. The table records around 60,000 clones, under 85% of them present only once. Antigen specificity for these receptors is unknown. Sequenced material: PBMCs, taken from a glioma patient whose treatment included an IDH1 peptide vaccine. These receptor sequences come from a man aged 30 to 45 with glioma. The CDR3 runs from the conserved cysteine through the conserved F or W. The D gene is left open where the match is weak. Size is omitted from some rows. Given values are once, few, many or a class for expanded clones.

D gene	V gene	clone size	J gene	CDR3 protein	CDR3 DNA
TRBD2	TRBV5-4	NA	TRBJ2-7	CASSPKGLAGSYEQYF	TGTGCCAGCAGCCCAAAGGGACTAGCGGGATCCTACGAGCAGTACTTC
TRBD1	TRBV7-9	NA	TRBJ1-3	CASSPDRERNTIYF	TGTGCCAGCAGCCCAGACAGGGAAAGAAACACCATATATTTT
NA	TRBV7-6	NA	TRBJ1-6	CASSLGTGNSPLHF	TGTGCCAGCAGCCTGGGGACCGGTAATTCACCCCTCCACTTT
NA	TRBV28	NA	TRBJ1-1	CASSSDLLWGITEAFF	TGTGCCAGCAGTTCCGACCTGTTGTGGGGGATTACTGAAGCTTTCTTT
NA	TRBV4-1	NA	TRBJ2-5	CASSQDLRDTGIQETQYF	TGCGCCAGCAGCCAAGATTTGAGGGACACCGGGATACAAGAGACCCAGTACTTC
TRBD1	TRBV6-5	few	TRBJ1-1	CASSFRTGGTEAFF	TGTGCCAGCAGTTTTAGGACAGGGGGAACTGAAGCTTTCTTT
NA	TRBV2	few	TRBJ1-5	CASSDMDGGNQPQHF	TGTGCCAGCAGTGATATGGACGGCGGCAATCAGCCCCAGCATTTT
TRBD1	TRBV9	NA	TRBJ2-7	CASSAGTGKGEQYF	TGTGCCAGCAGCGCCGGGACAGGGAAGGGCGAGCAGTACTTC
NA	TRBV5-8	few	TRBJ1-6	CASSHVGSPLHF	TGTGCCAGCAGCCACGTCGGGTCACCCCTCCACTTT
NA	TRBV7-9	NA	TRBJ2-7	CASSPTPTGAYEQYF	TGTGCCAGCAGCCCCACCCCGACAGGAGCCTACGAGCAGTACTTC
NA	TRBV25-1	NA	TRBJ1-5	CASSDSRGRGPQHF	TGTGCCAGCAGTGACTCCAGGGGTAGGGGGCCCCAGCATTTT
NA	TRBV6-1	NA	TRBJ1-2	CASSGTALVFRGYTF	TGTGCCAGCAGTGGGACCGCATTAGTTTTCCGAGGCTACACCTTC
NA	TRBV19	NA	TRBJ1-5	CASSIESRIRGQPQHF	TGTGCCAGTAGTATAGAGTCTAGGATTCGGGGTCAGCCCCAGCATTTT
TRBD1	TRBV7-8	NA	TRBJ1-5	CASTRGASNQPQHF	TGTGCCAGCACCAGGGGGGCTAGCAATCAGCCCCAGCATTTT
TRBD1	TRBV6-1	NA	TRBJ2-5	CASTEGRGQETQYF	TGTGCCAGCACAGAAGGTAGGGGACAGGAGACCCAGTACTTC
NA	TRBV6-5	once	TRBJ1-2	CASSFLGGYTF	TGTGCCAGCAGTTTCCTCGGTGGCTACACCTTC
NA	TRBV5-4	NA	TRBJ2-3	CASSLRQRQDTQYF	TGTGCCAGCAGCTTGCGACAGCGCCAAGATACGCAGTATTTT
NA	TRBV5-1	once	TRBJ1-2	CASSPMQRFNYGYTF	TGCGCCAGCAGCCCGATGCAGAGATTTAACTATGGCTACACCTTC
NA	TRBV30	NA	TRBJ1-3	CALEGTAGNTIYF	TGTGCCCTGGAAGGAACAGCTGGAAACACCATATATTTT
NA	TRBV6-1	NA	TRBJ2-7	CASSEKTPPRWQYF	TGTGCCAGCAGTGAAAAAACCCCGCCGCGGTGGCAGTACTTC